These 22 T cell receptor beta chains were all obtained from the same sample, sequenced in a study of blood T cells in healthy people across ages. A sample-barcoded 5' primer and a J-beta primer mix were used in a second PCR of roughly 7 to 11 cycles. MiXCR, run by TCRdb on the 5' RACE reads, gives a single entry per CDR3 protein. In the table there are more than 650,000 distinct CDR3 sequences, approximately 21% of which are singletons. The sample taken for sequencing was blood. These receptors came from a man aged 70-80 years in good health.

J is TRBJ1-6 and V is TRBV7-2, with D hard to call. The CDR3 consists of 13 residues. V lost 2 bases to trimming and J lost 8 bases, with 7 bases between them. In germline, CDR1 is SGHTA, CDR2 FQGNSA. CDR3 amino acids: CASSLISYSPLHF. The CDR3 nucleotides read TGTGCCAGCAGCTTAATTTCGTATTCACCCCTCCACTTT.

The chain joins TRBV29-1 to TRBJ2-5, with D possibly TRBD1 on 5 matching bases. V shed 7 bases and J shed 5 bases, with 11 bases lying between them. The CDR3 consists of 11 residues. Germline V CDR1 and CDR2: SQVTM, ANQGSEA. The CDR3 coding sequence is TGCAGCGGCACCTCAGGGGAGACCCAGTACTTC. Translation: CSGTSGETQYF.

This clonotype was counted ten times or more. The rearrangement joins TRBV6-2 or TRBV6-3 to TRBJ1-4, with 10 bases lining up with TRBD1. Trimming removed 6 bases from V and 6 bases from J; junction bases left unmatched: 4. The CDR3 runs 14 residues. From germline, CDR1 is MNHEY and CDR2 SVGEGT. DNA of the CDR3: TGTGCCAGCAGCCCCGGGACAGGGGATGAAAAACTGTTTTTT. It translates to CASSPGTGDEKLFF.

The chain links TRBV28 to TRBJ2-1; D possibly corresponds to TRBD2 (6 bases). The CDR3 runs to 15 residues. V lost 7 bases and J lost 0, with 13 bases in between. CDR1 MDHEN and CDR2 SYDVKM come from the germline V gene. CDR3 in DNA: TGTGCCAGCATGAGTAGGGGACTCTCCTACAATGAGCAGTTCTTC. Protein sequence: CASMSRGLSYNEQFF.

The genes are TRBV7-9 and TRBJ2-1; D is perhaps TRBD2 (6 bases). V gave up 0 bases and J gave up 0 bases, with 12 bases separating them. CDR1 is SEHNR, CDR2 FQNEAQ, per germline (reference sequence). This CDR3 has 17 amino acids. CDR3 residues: CASSLALGGRSYNEQFF. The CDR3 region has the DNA TGTGCCAGCAGCTTAGCGCTCGGGGGACGCTCCTACAATGAGCAGTTCTTC.

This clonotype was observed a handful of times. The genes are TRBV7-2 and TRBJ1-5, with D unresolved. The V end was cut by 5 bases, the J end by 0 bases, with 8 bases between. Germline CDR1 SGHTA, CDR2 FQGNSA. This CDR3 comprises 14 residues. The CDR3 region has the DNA TGTGCCAGCAGCGAGGGATATAGCAATCAGCCCCAGCATTTT. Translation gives CASSEGYSNQPQHF.

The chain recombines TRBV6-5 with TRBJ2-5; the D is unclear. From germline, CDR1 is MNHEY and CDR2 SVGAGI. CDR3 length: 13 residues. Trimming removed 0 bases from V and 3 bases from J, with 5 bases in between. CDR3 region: CASSYSIEETQYF. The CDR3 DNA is TGTGCCAGCAGTTACTCGATTGAAGAGACCCAGTACTTC.

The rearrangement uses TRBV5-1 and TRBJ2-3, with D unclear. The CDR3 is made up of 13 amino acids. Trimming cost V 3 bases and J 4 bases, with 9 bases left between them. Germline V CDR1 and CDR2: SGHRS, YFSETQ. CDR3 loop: CASSSGNSDTQYF. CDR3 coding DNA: TGCGCCAGCAGCTCGGGCAATTCAGATACGCAGTATTTT.

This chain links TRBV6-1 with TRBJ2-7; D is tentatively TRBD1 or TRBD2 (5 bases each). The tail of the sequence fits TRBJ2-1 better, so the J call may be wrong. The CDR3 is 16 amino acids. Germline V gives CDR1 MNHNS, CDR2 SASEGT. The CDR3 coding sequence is TGTGCCAGCAGGAGAGGTGGGACGCTTAACAACAATGAGCAGTTCTTC. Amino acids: CASRRGGTLNNNEQFF.

The CDR3 loop reads CASSHRGYSNQPQHF. CDR3 coding DNA: TGTGCCAGCAGCCACAGGGGTTATAGCAATCAGCCCCAGCATTTT. The chain combines TRBV12-3 or TRBV12-4 with TRBJ1-5, with 7 positions matching TRBD1. Trimming removed 6 bases from V and 0 bases from J; junction bases left unmatched: 5. This CDR3 spans 15 amino acids.

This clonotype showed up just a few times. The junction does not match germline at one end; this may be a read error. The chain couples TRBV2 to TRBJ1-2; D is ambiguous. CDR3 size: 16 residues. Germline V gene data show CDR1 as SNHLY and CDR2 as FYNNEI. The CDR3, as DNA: TGTGTCAGCAGTCGAATTCTCCCGGACGACGTGGGGGGCTACACCTTC. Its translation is CVSSRILPDDVGGYTF. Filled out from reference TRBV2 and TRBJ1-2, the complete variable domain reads EPEVTQTPSHQVTQMGQEVILRCVPISNHLYFYWYRQILGQKVEFLVSFYNNEISEKSEIFDDQFSVERPDGSNFTLKIRSTKLEDSAMYFCVSSRILPDDVGGYTFGSGTRLTVV.

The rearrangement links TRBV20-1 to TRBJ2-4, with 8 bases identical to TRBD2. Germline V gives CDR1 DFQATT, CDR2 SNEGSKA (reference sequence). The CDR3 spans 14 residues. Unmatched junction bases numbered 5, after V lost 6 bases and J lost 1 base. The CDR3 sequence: CSARGGRAKNIQYF. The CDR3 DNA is TGCAGTGCCCGGGGGGGCCGGGCCAAAAACATTCAGTACTTC.

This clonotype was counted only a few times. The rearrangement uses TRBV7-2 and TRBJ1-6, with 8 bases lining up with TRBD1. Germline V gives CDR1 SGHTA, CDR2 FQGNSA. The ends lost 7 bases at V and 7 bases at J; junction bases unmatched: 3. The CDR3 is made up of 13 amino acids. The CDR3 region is CASNGQGNSPLHF. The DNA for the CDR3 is TGTGCCAGCAACGGACAGGGAAATTCACCCCTCCACTTT. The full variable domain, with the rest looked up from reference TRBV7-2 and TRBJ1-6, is GAGVSQSPSNKVTEKGKDVELRCDPISGHTALYWYRQSLGQGLEFLIYFQGNSAPDKSGLPSDRFSAERTGGSVSTLTIQRTQQEDSAVYLCASNGQGNSPLHFGNGTRLTVT.

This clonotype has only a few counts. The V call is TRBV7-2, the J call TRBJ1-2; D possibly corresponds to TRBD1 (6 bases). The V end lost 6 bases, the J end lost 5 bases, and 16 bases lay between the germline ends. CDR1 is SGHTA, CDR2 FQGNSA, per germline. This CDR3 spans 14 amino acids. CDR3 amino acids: CASSPPGALYGYTF. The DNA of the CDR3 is TGTGCCAGCAGTCCTCCGGGGGCCCTGTATGGCTACACCTTC.

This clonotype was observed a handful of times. CDR3 nucleotides: TGTGCCAGCAGGCCACTGGGCAATGAGCAGTTCTTC. Translated: CASRPLGNEQFF. The chain carries TRBV2 and TRBJ2-1; D not certain. V was trimmed by 6 bases and J by 6 bases, leaving 9 bases between them. CDR1 and CDR2 from the germline V gene are SNHLY and FYNNEI. The CDR3 consists of 12 residues.

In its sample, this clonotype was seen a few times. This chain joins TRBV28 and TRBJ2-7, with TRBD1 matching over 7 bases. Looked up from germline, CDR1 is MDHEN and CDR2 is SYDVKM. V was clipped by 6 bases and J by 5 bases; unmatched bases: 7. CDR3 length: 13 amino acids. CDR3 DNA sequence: TGTGCCAGCAGACGAGACAGGGTCCACGAGCAGTACGTC. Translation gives CASRRDRVHEQYV.

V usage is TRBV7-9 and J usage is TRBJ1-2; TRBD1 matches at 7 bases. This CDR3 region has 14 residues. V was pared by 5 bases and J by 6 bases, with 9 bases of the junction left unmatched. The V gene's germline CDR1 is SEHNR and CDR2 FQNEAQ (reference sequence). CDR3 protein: CASSLDRTSNGYTF. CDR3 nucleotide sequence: TGTGCCAGCAGCCTGGACAGGACCTCCAATGGCTACACCTTC.

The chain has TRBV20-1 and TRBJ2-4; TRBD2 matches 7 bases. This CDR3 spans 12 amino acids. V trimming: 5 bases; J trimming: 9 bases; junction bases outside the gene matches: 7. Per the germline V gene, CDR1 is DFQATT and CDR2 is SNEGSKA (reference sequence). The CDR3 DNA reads TGCAGTGCTGTACCGCGGGGGTTCATTCAGTACTTC. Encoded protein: CSAVPRGFIQYF.

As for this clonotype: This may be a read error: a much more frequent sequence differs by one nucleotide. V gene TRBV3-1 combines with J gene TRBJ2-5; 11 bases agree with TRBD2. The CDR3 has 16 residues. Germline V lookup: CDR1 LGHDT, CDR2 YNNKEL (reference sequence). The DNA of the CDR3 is TGTGTCAGCAGCCAGCCGGGACTAGCGGACCAAGAGACCCAGTACTTC. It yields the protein CVSSQPGLADQETQYF.

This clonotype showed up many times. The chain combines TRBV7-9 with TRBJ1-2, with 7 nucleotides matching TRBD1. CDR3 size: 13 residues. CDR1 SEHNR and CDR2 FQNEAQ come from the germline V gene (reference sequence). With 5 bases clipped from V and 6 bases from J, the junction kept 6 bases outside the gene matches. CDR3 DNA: TGTGCCAGCAGCCCCGACAGGGTAAATGGCTACACCTTC. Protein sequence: CASSPDRVNGYTF. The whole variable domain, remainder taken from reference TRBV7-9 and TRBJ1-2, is DTGVSQNPRHKITKRGQNVTFRCDPISEHNRLYWYRQTLGQGPEFLTYFQNEAQLEKSRLLSDRFSAERPKGSFSTLEIQRTEQGDSAMYLCASSPDRVNGYTFGSGTRLTVV.

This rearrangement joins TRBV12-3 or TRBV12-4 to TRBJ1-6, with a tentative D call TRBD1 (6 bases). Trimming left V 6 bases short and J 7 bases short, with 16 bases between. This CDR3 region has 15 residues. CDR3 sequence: CASSQIGQMNSPLHF. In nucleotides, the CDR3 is TGTGCCAGCAGCCAGATTGGACAGATGAATTCACCCCTCCACTTT.

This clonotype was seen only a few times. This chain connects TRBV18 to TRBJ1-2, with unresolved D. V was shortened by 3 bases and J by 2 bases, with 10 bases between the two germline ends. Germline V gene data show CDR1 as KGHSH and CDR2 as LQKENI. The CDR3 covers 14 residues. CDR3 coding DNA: TGTGCCAGCTCACCCGAACAGTTGAACTATGGCTACACCTTC. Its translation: CASSPEQLNYGYTF.